Sequencing of this TCR beta chain was carried out in a study of blood T cell repertoires in COVID-19. Across the whole study: T cells, B-cell-depleted T cells, or PBMCs provided the cDNA or gDNA that served as material.

Researchers sorted participants into cohorts using their self-reported clinical history. Per the study methods: How many nucleated cells were present was estimated from reference gene primer amplification. Generated by immunoSEQ multiplex PCR, the TCRdb table keeps only in-frame clones and is missing some. The V and J calls and clone size come from that table; D and trimming were worked out from the DNA. The sample shows 150,000 or so clones, 87% of them seen only once. Source material: PBMCs or T cells enriched from blood (not recorded which). The receptor's source is a woman aged 40 to 55 who had been exposed to COVID-19.

The CDR3 loop is CASSRTGQPTDTQYF. For the CDR3, the DNA is TGTGCCAGCAGCCGAACGGGACAACCCACAGATACGCAGTATTTT. The chain combines TRBV11-3 with TRBJ2-3; possible D gene TRBD1, 6 bases. V lost 5 bases and J 2 bases, leaving 14 bases between the germline ends. Germline CDR1 SGHNT, CDR2 YENEEA. The CDR3 has 15 residues. The full variable domain, its missing parts supplied by reference TRBV11-3 and TRBJ2-3, is EAGVVQSPRYKIIEKKQPVAFWCNPISGHNTLYWYLQNLGQGPELLIRYENEEAVDDSQLPKDRFSAERLKGVDSTLKIQPAELGDSAVYLCASSRTGQPTDTQYFGPGTRLTVL.